The rows below give T cell receptor beta chains drawn from one sample of a study of cytomegalovirus exposure and HLA in healthy donors. The data were produced by immunoSEQ multiplex PCR, yet TCRdb's version contains in-frame clones alone and is incomplete. The sample consists of 150,000 to 200,000 clones, over 75% of them appearing once. Material: PBMCs. Source of these receptors: a woman aged 45-59 years in good health and CMV-seronegative. CDR3s include the opening cysteine and the closing phenylalanine or tryptophan. Fields, in order: V gene, CDR3 length, CDR3 protein.

TRBV5-1 16 CASSLVSGISGNTIYF
TRBV6-5 13 CASSPLAGLEQYF
TRBV6-5 12 CASSPRGYGYTF
TRBV5-1 15 CASSPTGVSNQPQHF
TRBV11-3 18 CASSIRGGGGRLSCGYTF
TRBV18 14 CASSPPPGPYEQYF
TRBV6-6 15 CASSHSGGANTEAFF
TRBV4-1 15 CASSFRRGPADEQYF
TRBV19 13 CASRPQDYYGYTF
TRBV28 17 CASSFPRASGRPYEQYF